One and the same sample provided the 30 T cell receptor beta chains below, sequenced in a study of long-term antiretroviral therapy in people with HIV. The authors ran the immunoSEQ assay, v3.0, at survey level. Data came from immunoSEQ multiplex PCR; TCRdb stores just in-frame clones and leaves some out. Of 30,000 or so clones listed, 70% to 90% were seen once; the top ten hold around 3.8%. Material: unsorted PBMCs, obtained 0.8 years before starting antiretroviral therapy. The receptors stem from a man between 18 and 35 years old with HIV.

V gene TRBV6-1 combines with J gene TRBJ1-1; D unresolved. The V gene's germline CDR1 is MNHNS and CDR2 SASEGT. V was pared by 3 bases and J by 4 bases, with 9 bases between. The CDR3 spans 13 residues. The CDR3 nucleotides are TGTGCCAGCAGTGATTCCGTGGGCACTGAAGCTTTCTTT. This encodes CASSDSVGTEAFF.

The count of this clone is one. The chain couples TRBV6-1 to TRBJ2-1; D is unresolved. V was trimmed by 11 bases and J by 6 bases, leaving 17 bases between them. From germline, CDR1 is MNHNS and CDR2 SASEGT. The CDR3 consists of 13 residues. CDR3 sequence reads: CAGNDDVANEQFF. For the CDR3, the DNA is TGTGCCGGAAACGATGACGTTGCCAATGAGCAGTTCTTC.

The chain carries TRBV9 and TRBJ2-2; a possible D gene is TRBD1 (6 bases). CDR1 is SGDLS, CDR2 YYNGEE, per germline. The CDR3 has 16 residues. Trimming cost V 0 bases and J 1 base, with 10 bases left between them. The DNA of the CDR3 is TGTGCCAGCAGCGTAGGTCAGGGGAAGAACACCGGGGAGCTGTTTTTT. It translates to CASSVGQGKNTGELFF.

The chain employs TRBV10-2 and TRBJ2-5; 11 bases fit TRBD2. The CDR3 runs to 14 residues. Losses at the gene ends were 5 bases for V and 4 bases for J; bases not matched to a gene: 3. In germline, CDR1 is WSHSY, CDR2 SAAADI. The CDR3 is CASSLTSGRETQYF. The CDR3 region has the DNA TGCGCCAGCAGTCTAACTAGCGGGAGAGAGACCCAGTACTTC.

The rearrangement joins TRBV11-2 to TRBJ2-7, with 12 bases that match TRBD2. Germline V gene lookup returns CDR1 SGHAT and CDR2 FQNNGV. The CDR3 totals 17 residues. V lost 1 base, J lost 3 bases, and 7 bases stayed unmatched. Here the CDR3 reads CASSLGHLAGGLYEQYF. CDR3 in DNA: TGTGCCAGCAGCTTAGGGCATCTAGCGGGAGGGCTCTACGAGCAGTACTTC.

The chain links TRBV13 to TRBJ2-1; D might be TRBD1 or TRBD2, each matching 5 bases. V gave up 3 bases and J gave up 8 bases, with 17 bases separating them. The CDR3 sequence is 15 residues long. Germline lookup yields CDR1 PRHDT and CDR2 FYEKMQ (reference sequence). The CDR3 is CASSLSGAWSYEQFF. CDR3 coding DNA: TGTGCCAGCAGCTTGTCCGGGGCCTGGAGCTATGAGCAGTTCTTC.

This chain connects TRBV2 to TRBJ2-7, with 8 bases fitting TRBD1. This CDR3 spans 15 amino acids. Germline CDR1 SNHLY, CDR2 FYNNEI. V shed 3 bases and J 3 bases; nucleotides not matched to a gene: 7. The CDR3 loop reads CASSEGQASNYEQYF. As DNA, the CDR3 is TGTGCCAGCAGTGAGGGACAGGCTTCGAACTACGAGCAGTACTTC.

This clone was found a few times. In nucleotides, the CDR3 is TGTGCCACCAGCAGAGGGCCTAGCGGGACCTACAATGAGCAGTTCTTC. Translation gives CATSRGPSGTYNEQFF. This chain joins TRBV15 and TRBJ2-1; 9 bases agree with TRBD2. CDR1 is LNHNV and CDR2 is YYDKDF in the germline V gene (reference sequence). V gave up 1 base and J gave up 2 bases; unmatched junction bases: 3. The CDR3 is 16 amino acids.

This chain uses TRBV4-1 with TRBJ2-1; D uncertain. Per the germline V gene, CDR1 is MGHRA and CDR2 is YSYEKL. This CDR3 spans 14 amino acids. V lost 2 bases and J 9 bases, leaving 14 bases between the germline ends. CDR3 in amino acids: CASSQRLGMGEQFF. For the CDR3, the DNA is TGCGCCAGCAGCCAAAGACTGGGGATGGGTGAGCAGTTCTTC.

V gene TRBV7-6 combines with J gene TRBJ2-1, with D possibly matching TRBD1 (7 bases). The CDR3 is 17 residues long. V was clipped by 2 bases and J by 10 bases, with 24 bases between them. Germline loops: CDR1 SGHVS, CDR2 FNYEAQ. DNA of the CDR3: TGTGCCAGCAGCTTAACAGGGGACTCCCGGCTAATTCGAGAGCAGTTCTTC. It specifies CASSLTGDSRLIREQFF. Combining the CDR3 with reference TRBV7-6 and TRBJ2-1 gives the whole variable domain GAGVSQSPRYKVTKRGQDVALRCDPISGHVSLYWYRQALGQGPEFLTYFNYEAQQDKSGLPNDRFSAERPEGSISTLTIQRTEQRDSAMYRCASSLTGDSRLIREQFFGPGTRLTVL.

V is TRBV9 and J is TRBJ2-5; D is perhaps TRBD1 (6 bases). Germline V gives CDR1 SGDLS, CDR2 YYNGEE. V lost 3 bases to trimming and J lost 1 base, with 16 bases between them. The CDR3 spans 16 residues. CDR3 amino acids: CASSAGTLDGQETQYF. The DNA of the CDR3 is TGTGCCAGCAGCGCTGGGACACTGGATGGCCAAGAGACCCAGTACTTC.

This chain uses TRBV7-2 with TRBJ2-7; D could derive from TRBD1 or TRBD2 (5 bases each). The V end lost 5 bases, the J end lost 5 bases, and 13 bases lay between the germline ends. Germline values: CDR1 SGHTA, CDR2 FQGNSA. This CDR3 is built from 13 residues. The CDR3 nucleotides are TGTGCCAGCAGCCCCGTAGGGGACCACGAGCAGTACTTC. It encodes CASSPVGDHEQYF. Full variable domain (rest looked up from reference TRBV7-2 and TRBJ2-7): GAGVSQSPSNKVTEKGKDVELRCDPISGHTALYWYRQSLGQGLEFLIYFQGNSAPDKSGLPSDRFSAERTGGSVSTLTIQRTQQEDSAVYLCASSPVGDHEQYFGPGTRLTVT.

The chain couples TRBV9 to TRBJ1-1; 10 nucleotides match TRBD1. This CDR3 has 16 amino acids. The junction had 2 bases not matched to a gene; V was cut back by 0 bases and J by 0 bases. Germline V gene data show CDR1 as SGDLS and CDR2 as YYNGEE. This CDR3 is CASSVGDRGMNTEAFF. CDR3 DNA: TGTGCCAGCAGCGTAGGGGACAGGGGCATGAACACTGAAGCTTTCTTT.

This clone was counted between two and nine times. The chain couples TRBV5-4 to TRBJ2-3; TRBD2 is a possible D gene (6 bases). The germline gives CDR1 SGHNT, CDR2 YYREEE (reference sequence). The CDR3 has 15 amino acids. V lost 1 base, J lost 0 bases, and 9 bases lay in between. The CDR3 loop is CASSLSLASTDTQYF. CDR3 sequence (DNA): TGTGCCAGCAGCTTGAGTCTAGCGAGCACAGATACGCAGTATTTT.

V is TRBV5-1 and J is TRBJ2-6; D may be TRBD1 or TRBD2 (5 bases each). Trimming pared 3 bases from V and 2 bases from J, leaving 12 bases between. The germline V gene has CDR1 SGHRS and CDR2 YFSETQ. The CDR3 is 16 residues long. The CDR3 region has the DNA TGCGCCAGCAGCTCGGGGCTGATGCCTGGGGCCAACGTCCTGACTTTC. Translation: CASSSGLMPGANVLTF.

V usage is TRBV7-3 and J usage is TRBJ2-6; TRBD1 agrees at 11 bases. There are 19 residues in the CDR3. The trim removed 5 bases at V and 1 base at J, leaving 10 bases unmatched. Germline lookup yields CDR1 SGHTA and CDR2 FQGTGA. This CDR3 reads CASSPGTGGLASGANVLTF. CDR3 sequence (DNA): TGTGCCAGCAGCCCCGGGACAGGGGGGCTTGCATCTGGGGCCAACGTCCTGACTTTC.

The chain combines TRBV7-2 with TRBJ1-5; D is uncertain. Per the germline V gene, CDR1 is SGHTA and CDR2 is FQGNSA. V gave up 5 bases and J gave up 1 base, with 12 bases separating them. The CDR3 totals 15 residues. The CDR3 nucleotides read TGTGCCAGCAGCGCGGTAGGTGAAAGCAATCAGCCCCAGCATTTT. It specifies CASSAVGESNQPQHF.

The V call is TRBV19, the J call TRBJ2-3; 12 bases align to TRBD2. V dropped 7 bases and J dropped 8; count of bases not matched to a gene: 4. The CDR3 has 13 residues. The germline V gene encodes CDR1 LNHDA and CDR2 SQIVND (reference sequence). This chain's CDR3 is CASNELAGGTQYF. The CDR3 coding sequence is TGTGCCAGTAATGAACTAGCGGGAGGTACGCAGTATTTT.

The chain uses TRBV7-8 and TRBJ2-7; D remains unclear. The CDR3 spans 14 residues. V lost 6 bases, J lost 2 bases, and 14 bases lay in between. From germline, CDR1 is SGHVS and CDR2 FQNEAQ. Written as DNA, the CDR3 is TGTGCCAGCAGTTCCGGGTCTGGACCCTACGAGCAGTACTTC. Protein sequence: CASSSGSGPYEQYF.

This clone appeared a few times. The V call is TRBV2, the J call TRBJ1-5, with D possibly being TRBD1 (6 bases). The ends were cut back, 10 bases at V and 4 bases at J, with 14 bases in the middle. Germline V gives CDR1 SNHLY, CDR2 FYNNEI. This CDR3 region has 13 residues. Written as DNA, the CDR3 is TGTGCCATCTCCGGGGGGCCGAATCAGCCCCAGCATTTT. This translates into CAISGGPNQPQHF.

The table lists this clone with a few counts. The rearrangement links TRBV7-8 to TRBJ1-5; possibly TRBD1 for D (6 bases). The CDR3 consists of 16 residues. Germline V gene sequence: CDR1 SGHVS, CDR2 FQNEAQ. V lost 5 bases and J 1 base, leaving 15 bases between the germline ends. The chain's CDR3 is CASSASGGSSNQPQHF. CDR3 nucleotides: TGTGCCAGCAGCGCTTCTGGGGGCTCCAGCAATCAGCCCCAGCATTTT.

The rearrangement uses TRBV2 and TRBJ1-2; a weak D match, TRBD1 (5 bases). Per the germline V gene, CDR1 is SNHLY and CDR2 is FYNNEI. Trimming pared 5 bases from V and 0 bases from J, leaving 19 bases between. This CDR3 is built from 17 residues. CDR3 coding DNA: TGTGCCAGCAGTAAGCGTTATAGCGGACAATCTAACTATGGCTACACCTTC. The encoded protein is CASSKRYSGQSNYGYTF.

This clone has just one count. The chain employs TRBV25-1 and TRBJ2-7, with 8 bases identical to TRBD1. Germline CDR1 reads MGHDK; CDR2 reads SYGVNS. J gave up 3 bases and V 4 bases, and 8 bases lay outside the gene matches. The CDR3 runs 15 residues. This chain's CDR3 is CASSAVNRGVYEQYF. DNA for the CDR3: TGTGCCAGCAGTGCTGTAAACAGGGGGGTCTACGAGCAGTACTTC.

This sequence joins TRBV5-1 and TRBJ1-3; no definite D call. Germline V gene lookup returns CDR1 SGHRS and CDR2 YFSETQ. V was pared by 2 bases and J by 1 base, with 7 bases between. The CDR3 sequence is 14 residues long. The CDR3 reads CASSLAGSGNTIYF. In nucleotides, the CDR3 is TGCGCCAGCAGCTTAGCCGGATCTGGAAACACCATATATTTT. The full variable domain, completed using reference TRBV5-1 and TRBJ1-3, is KAGVTQTPRYLIKTRGQQVTLSCSPISGHRSVSWYQQTPGQGLQFLFEYFSETQRNKGNFPGRFSGRQFSNSRSEMNVSTLELGDSALYLCASSLAGSGNTIYFGEGSWLTVV.

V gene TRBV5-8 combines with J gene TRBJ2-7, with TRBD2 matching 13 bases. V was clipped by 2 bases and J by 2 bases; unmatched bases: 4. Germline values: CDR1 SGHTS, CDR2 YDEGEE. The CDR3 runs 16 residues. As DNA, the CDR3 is TGTGCCAGCAGCTTCGGGACTAGCGGGACGGCCTACGAGCAGTACTTC. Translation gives CASSFGTSGTAYEQYF.

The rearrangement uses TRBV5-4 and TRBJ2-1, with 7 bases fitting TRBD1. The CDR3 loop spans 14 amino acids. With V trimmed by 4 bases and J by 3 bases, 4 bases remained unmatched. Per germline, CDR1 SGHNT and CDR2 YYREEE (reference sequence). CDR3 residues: CASSEGQNYNEQFF. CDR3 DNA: TGTGCCAGCAGCGAGGGACAGAACTACAATGAGCAGTTCTTC.

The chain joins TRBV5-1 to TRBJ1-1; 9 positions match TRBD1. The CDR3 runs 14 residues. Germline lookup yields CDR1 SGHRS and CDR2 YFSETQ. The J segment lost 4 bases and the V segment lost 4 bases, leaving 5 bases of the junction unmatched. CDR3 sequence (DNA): TGCGCCAGCAGCCCCGGGACAGGGAGCACTGAAGCTTTCTTT. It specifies CASSPGTGSTEAFF.

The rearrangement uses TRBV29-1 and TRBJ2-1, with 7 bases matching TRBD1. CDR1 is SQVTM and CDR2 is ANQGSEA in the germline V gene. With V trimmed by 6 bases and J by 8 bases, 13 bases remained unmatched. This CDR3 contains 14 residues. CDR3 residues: CSVAGTVLGDEQFF. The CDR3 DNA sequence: TGCAGCGTGGCCGGGACAGTACTAGGGGATGAGCAGTTCTTC.

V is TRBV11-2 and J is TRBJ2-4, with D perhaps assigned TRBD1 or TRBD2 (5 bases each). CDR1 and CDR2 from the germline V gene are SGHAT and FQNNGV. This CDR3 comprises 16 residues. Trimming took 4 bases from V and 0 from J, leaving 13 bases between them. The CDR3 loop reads CASSSYRDVAKNIQYF. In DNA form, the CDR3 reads TGTGCCAGCAGCTCCTACCGGGACGTAGCCAAAAACATTCAGTACTTC. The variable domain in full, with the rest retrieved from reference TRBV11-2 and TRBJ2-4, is EAGVAQSPRYKIIEKRQSVAFWCNPISGHATLYWYQQILGQGPKLLIQFQNNGVVDDSQLPKDRFSAERLKGVDSTLKIQPAKLEDSAVYLCASSSYRDVAKNIQYFGAGTRLSVL.

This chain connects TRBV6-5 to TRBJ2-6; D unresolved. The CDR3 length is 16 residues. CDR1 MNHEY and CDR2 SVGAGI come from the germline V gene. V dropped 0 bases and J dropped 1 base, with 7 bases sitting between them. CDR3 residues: CASSYSFASGANVLTF. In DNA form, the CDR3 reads TGTGCCAGCAGTTACTCGTTCGCATCTGGGGCCAACGTCCTGACTTTC.